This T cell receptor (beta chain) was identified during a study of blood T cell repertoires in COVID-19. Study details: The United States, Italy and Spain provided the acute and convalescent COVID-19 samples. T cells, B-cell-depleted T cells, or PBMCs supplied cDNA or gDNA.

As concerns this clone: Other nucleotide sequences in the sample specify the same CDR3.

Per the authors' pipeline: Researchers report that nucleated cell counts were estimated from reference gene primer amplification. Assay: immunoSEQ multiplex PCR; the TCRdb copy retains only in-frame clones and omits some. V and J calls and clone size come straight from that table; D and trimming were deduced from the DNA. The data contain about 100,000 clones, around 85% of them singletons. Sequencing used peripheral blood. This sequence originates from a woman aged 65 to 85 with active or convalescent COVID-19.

CDR3 in amino acids: CASSLDGTSAYEQYF. For the CDR3, the DNA is TGTGCCAGCAGCTTAGACGGGACTAGTGCGTACGAGCAGTACTTC. The chain recombines TRBV11-3 with TRBJ2-7, with 8 nucleotides matching TRBD2. Trimming removed 0 bases from V and 4 bases from J; junction bases left unmatched: 5. This CDR3 comprises 15 residues. Germline V lookup: CDR1 SGHNT, CDR2 YENEEA.